One and the same sample provided the 24 T cell receptor beta chains below, sequenced in a study of blood T cells in healthy people across ages. Together with a sample-barcoded 5' primer, a J-beta primer mix was included in a second PCR lasting about 7 to 12 cycles. TCRdb processed the 5' RACE reads anew with MiXCR; each CDR3 protein has one entry. This table holds about 670,000 distinct CDR3 sequences, roughly half found once. The sequencing input was blood. The source is a woman older than 75 in good health.

This sequence joins TRBV5-6 and TRBJ2-6; possible D gene TRBD2, 5 bases. Germline values: CDR1 SGHDT, CDR2 YYEEEE. The CDR3 consists of 19 residues. Trimming removed 0 bases at V and 2 bases at J, with 18 bases between. CDR3 in DNA: TGTGCCAGCAGCTTGGTCTCGTCGTGGGGAGCAACTGGGGCCAACGTCCTGACTTTC. Its translation is CASSLVSSWGATGANVLTF.

The chain couples TRBV20-1 to TRBJ1-2; no clear D gene. The germline CDR1 and CDR2 sequences are DFQATT and SNEGSKA (reference sequence). The CDR3 is made up of 14 amino acids. Between the trimmed V and J ends, which lost 2 bases and 4 bases, there was a span of 14 bases. CDR3 amino acids: CSARIQQPVYGYTF. The DNA for the CDR3 is TGCAGTGCTAGAATCCAACAGCCTGTCTATGGCTACACCTTC.

This clonotype was counted ten times or more. The J gene is TRBJ2-5, the V gene TRBV5-1, with D perhaps matching TRBD1 or TRBD2 (5 bases each). This CDR3 has 14 amino acids. V was cut by 3 bases and J by 5 bases, with 14 bases left in between. The germline gives CDR1 SGHRS, CDR2 YFSETQ. The CDR3 spells CASSSIRDVETQYF. The CDR3 DNA reads TGCGCCAGCAGCTCAATCCGGGACGTGGAGACCCAGTACTTC.

This clonotype came up many times. The CDR3 nucleotides read TGTGCCAGCAGTTTAGTTCCGGGGGCGAACACTGAAGCTTTCTTT. It encodes CASSLVPGANTEAFF. The chain is built from TRBV12-3 or TRBV12-4 and TRBJ1-1; possible D gene TRBD1, 6 bases. The CDR3 has 15 residues. V lost 1 base to trimming and J lost 1 base, with 10 bases between them.

This clonotype was counted ten times or more. The chain carries TRBV20-1 and TRBJ2-1, with 10 bases fitting TRBD2. CDR3 length: 14 amino acids. V lost 6 bases, J lost 4 bases, and 6 bases stayed unmatched. Germline CDR1 DFQATT, CDR2 SNEGSKA (reference sequence). CDR3 DNA sequence: TGCAGTGCACCACTAGCGGGAAAATACAATGAGCAGTTCTTC. It translates to CSAPLAGKYNEQFF.

This clonotype was recorded at least ten times. V and J are TRBV12-3 or TRBV12-4 and TRBJ2-7; no clear D. The CDR3 sequence is 14 residues long. Trimming removed 3 bases at V and 2 bases at J, with 11 bases between. CDR3 DNA: TGTGCCAGCAGTTTCTCGGCAGGAGCCTACGAGCAGTACTTC. It specifies CASSFSAGAYEQYF.

The J gene is TRBJ1-1, the V gene TRBV7-9, with D unclear. In germline, CDR1 is SEHNR, CDR2 FQNEAQ (reference sequence). The CDR3 runs to 13 residues. The V gene lost 4 bases and the J gene lost 1 base, with 7 bases spanning the gap. DNA for the CDR3: TGTGCCAGCAGCTCTCTCGAGAACACTGAAGCTTTCTTT. Translated, it gives CASSSLENTEAFF.

This clonotype was recorded many times. The gene calls are TRBV14 and TRBJ1-6; D might be TRBD1 (6 bases). The CDR3 loop spans 13 amino acids. Trimming stripped 6 bases from V and 13 bases from J, with 16 bases between. Germline V gene data show CDR1 as SGHDN and CDR2 as FVKESK. The CDR3 DNA reads as TGTGCCAGCAGTCCCTTCAGGGGCGCGCCCCTCCACTTT. This encodes CASSPFRGAPLHF.

Details on this clonotype: A junction end diverges from the germline sequence, so it may reflect a read error. The rearrangement uses TRBV12-3 or TRBV12-4 and TRBJ1-3; D possibly corresponds to TRBD1 (5 bases). This CDR3 has 14 residues. The CDR3 DNA follows: TGTGCCAGCAATAAGCCCGGCGGGGGAAACGCCATATATTTT. Translation gives CASNKPGGGNAIYF.

Comments on this clonotype: A much larger clone differs by one base, so this may be a read error. The chain employs TRBV4-2 and TRBJ2-5, with D unresolved. The CDR3 runs 15 residues. Deletions cut 4 bases from V and 4 bases from J, with 16 bases between. Germline values: CDR1 LGHNA, CDR2 YNFKEQ. The CDR3: CASSPFEPGIETQYF. The CDR3 DNA is TGTGCCAGCAGCCCCTTCGAGCCGGGCATAGAGACCCAGTACTTC.

J is TRBJ2-2 and V is TRBV28, with a weak D call TRBD2 (6 bases). Trimming stripped 2 bases from V and 5 bases from J, with 12 bases between. This CDR3 is built from 15 residues. Germline loops: CDR1 MDHEN, CDR2 SYDVKM. CDR3 DNA: TGTGCCAGCAGTTTAGTCGTCGGGAGAACCGGGGAGCTGTTTTTT. This translates into CASSLVVGRTGELFF.

The V call is TRBV20-1, the J call TRBJ2-7, with D tentatively TRBD1 (6 bases). In germline, CDR1 is DFQATT, CDR2 SNEGSKA (reference sequence). The CDR3 sequence is 14 residues long. The V gene lost 4 bases and the J gene lost 0 bases, with 13 bases spanning the gap. DNA of the CDR3: TGCAGTGCTATAGGACAGTCAAGCTCCTACGAGCAGTACTTC. This gives the protein CSAIGQSSSYEQYF.

This clonotype was observed a handful of times. J is TRBJ1-5 and V is TRBV28, with TRBD1 matching over 8 bases. CDR3 size: 15 residues. Germline CDR1 is MDHEN and CDR2 is SYDVKM. After removal of 7 bases from V and 7 bases from J, the junction contained 12 bases not matched to a gene. Here the CDR3 reads CASTLSQGAGQPQHF. In nucleotides, the CDR3 is TGTGCCAGCACCCTCTCCCAGGGGGCAGGCCAGCCCCAGCATTTT.

V usage is TRBV5-1 and J usage is TRBJ2-2; TRBD2 matches 10 bases. After removal of 1 base from V and 6 bases from J, the junction contained 12 bases not matched to a gene. CDR3 size: 18 residues. Germline V gene data show CDR1 as SGHRS and CDR2 as YFSETQ. The CDR3 DNA reads TGCGCCAGCAGCTTGTACCTAGCGGGAGAGTTGGTCGCCGGGGAGCTGTTTTTT. Residues: CASSLYLAGELVAGELFF.

Many counts were recorded for this clonotype. The chain combines TRBV3-1 with TRBJ2-7; D gene ambiguous. V was clipped by 1 base and J by 4 bases, with 11 bases between them. There are 14 residues in the CDR3. CDR1 and CDR2 (germline): LGHDT, YNNKEL (reference sequence). Here the CDR3 reads CASSQGTQSYEQYF. For the CDR3, the DNA is TGTGCCAGCAGCCAAGGGACCCAATCGTACGAGCAGTACTTC.

With regard to this clonotype: One base away lies a much larger clone, so this may be a sequencing read error. The rearrangement uses TRBV27 and TRBJ2-5; 13 positions match TRBD2. The CDR3 covers 15 residues. Trimming at V came to 5 bases and at J to 11 bases, leaving 11 bases not matched to a gene. The germline V gene has CDR1 MNHEY and CDR2 SMNVEV (reference sequence). The CDR3 is CASSIGTSGKDEQYF. The CDR3 nucleotides read TGTGCCAGCAGTATCGGGACTAGCGGGAAGGATGAGCAGTACTTC.

With respect to this clonotype: A much larger clone lies one base from this, so it may be a read error. The CDR3: CASAAARGRSYNEQYF. The CDR3 DNA reads TGTGCCAGCGCCGCGGCGCGGGGGCGCTCCTACAATGAGCAGTACTTC. This chain uses TRBV6-5 with TRBJ2-7; perhaps TRBD2 as D (7 bases). Trimming shortened V by 8 bases and J by 7 bases, and 27 bases separated the two germline ends. In germline, CDR1 is MNHEY, CDR2 SVGAGI. The CDR3 is made up of 16 amino acids.

This clonotype has at least ten counts. The chain recombines TRBV5-1 with TRBJ2-5; 11 bases map to TRBD1. After removal of 2 bases from V and 0 bases from J, the junction contained 3 bases not matched to a gene. Germline V lookup: CDR1 SGHRS, CDR2 YFSETQ. The CDR3 is 16 residues long. The CDR3 sequence is CASSFGDRGYQETQYF. The CDR3 DNA is TGCGCCAGCAGCTTTGGGGACAGGGGGTACCAAGAGACCCAGTACTTC.

The rearrangement uses TRBV29-1 and TRBJ1-2, with D possibly TRBD1 on 5 matching bases. The CDR3 spans 12 residues. Germline assignment: CDR1 SQVTM and CDR2 ANQGSEA. As DNA, the CDR3 is TGCACCCATTACAGGCCCTTCTATGGCTACACCTTC. This translates into CTHYRPFYGYTF.

The J gene is TRBJ2-1, the V gene TRBV7-2, with a weak D call TRBD2 (6 bases). Per the germline V gene, CDR1 is SGHTA and CDR2 is FQGNSA. Trimming removed 0 bases at V and 6 bases at J, with 9 bases between. The CDR3 has 14 amino acids. The DNA of the CDR3 is TGTGCCAGCAGCTTAGCGGGAGGCGTCAATGAGCAGTTCTTC. This sequence encodes CASSLAGGVNEQFF.

Note on this clonotype: This sequence may be a read error, since a much larger clone differs from it by one base. The chain recombines TRBV20-1 with TRBJ1-6; no firm D call. The CDR3 is 13 amino acids. Germline lookup yields CDR1 DFQATT and CDR2 SNEGSKA (reference sequence). Trimming stripped 0 bases from V and 10 bases from J, with 10 bases between. The CDR3 DNA sequence: TGCAGTGCTAGAGATGGACCCGGGTCACCCCTCCACTTT. Residues: CSARDGPGSPLHF.

The chain recombines TRBV20-1 with TRBJ2-5; D unresolved. The J call is doubtful: the DNA matches TRBJ2-7 better. Germline loops: CDR1 DFQATT, CDR2 SNEGSKA (reference sequence). There are 13 residues in the CDR3. The CDR3 spells CSARGSTDYEQYF. The CDR3 bases are TGCAGTGCTAGAGGATCCACCGACTACGAGCAGTACTTC.

The chain combines TRBV7-2 with TRBJ2-1; 8 bases fit TRBD2. CDR1 SGHTA and CDR2 FQGNSA come from the germline V gene. Trimming cost V 6 bases and J 0 bases; bases outside gene matches: 4. The CDR3 loop spans 15 amino acids. CDR3 region: CASSPGGLSYNEQFF. CDR3 nucleotides: TGTGCCAGCAGTCCGGGGGGGCTCTCCTACAATGAGCAGTTCTTC.

The genes are TRBV6-6 and TRBJ2-5; 10 bases fit TRBD1. The J segment lost 4 bases and the V segment lost 6 bases, leaving 8 bases of the junction unmatched. The CDR3 covers 15 residues. The germline gives CDR1 MNHNY, CDR2 SVGAGI (reference sequence). As DNA, the CDR3 is TGTGCCAGCAGCCCCGGGGACAGGGGAGTAGAGACCCAGTACTTC. Translating it yields CASSPGDRGVETQYF.